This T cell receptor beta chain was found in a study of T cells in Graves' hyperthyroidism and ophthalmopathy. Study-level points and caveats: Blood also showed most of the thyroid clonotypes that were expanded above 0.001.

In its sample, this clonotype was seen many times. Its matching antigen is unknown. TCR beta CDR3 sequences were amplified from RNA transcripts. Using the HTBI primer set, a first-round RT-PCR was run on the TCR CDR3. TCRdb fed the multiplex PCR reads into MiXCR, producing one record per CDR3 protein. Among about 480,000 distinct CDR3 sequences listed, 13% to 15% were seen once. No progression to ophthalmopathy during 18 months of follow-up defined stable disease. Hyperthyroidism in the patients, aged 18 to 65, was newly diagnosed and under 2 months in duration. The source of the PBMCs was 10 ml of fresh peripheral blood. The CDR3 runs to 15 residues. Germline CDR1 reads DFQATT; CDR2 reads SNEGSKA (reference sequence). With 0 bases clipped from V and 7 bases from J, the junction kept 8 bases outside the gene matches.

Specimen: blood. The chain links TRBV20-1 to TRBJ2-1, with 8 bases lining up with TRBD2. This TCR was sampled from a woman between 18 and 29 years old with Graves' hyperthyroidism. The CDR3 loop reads CSARDPGLAENEQFF. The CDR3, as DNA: TGCAGTGCTAGAGATCCCGGACTAGCCGAAAATGAGCAGTTCTTC.